Following are 25 T cell receptor beta chains from one sample sequenced in a study of beta chain features in type 1 diabetes. Expressed TCRB transcripts were sequenced after all isolated RNA was converted to cDNA. Produced via immunoSEQ multiplex PCR; TCRdb's table is partial and in-frame only. Of hundreds of thousands of clones listed, approximately 15% are singletons. The sequencing input was central memory CD4+ T cells from blood. Receptors originate from a man aged 30 to 39 in good health.

This clone was seen a handful of times. The chain carries TRBV4-1 and TRBJ1-2; D unresolved. Trimming pared 2 bases from V and 8 bases from J, leaving 12 bases between. Germline V gene data show CDR1 as MGHRA and CDR2 as YSYEKL. The CDR3 length is 13 residues. CDR3 bases: TGCGCCAGCAGCCAATATCTAGGAGAAGGCTACACCTTC. This encodes CASSQYLGEGYTF.

This clone was seen a few times. The chain employs TRBV5-6 and TRBJ2-1; maybe TRBD2 (6 bases). Germline CDR1 reads SGHDT; CDR2 reads YYEEEE. V was cut by 4 bases and J by 9 bases, with 17 bases left in between. There are 14 residues in the CDR3. The CDR3 nucleotides are TGTGCCAGCAGCCCTCCTCGGGGGTTTAGTGAGCAGTTCTTC. Translated, it gives CASSPPRGFSEQFF. Full variable domain (rest looked up from reference TRBV5-6 and TRBJ2-1): DAGVTQSPTHLIKTRGQQVTLRCSPKSGHDTVSWYQQALGQGPQFIFQYYEEEERQRGNFPDRFSGHQFPNYSSELNVNALLLGDSALYLCASSPPRGFSEQFFGPGTRLTVL.

Only a few counts were recorded for this clone. The chain carries TRBV7-6 and TRBJ2-3; no clear D. The CDR3 spans 15 residues. CDR1 SGHVS and CDR2 FNYEAQ come from the germline V gene. The V end lost 1 base, the J end lost 6 bases, and 14 bases lay between the germline ends. CDR3: CASSLVSLLSDTQYF. The CDR3, as DNA: TGTGCCAGCAGCTTAGTGTCTCTTCTCTCCGATACGCAGTATTTT.

The chain recombines TRBV7-2 with TRBJ2-3, with 7 positions matching TRBD2. The CDR3 spans 15 residues. Germline V lookup: CDR1 SGHTA, CDR2 FQGNSA. Germline trimming cut 2 bases from V and 0 bases from J; bases unmatched to any gene: 2. CDR3: CASSLPSGSTDTQYF. Written as DNA, the CDR3 is TGTGCCAGCAGCTTACCTAGCGGTAGCACAGATACGCAGTATTTT.

This clone occurred a few times. The chain recombines TRBV18 with TRBJ1-1, with D unresolved. The CDR3 loop spans 17 amino acids. V was clipped by 0 bases and J by 7 bases, with 21 bases between them. The germline V gene has CDR1 KGHSH and CDR2 LQKENI. The CDR3 DNA reads as TGTGCCAGCTCACCACCGGTGGCCAGGCCAACGCGGGGTGAAGCTTTCTTT. Translated: CASSPPVARPTRGEAFF.

The rearrangement links TRBV28 to TRBJ2-1; unclear D gene. There are 14 residues in the CDR3. The V gene lost 3 bases and the J gene lost 3 bases, with 9 bases spanning the gap. The V gene's germline CDR1 is MDHEN and CDR2 SYDVKM. The CDR3 sequence is CASSFFQDYNEQFF. DNA for the CDR3: TGTGCCAGCAGTTTCTTCCAGGACTACAATGAGCAGTTCTTC.

V is TRBV19 and J is TRBJ2-3; D call uncertain. Germline-derived CDR1 and CDR2 are LNHDA and SQIVND (reference sequence). This CDR3 has 13 residues. V was cut by 7 bases and J by 4 bases, with 12 bases left in between. CDR3 coding DNA: TGTGCCAGTACCCCTCTTGGCTCAGATACGCAGTATTTT. Encoded protein: CASTPLGSDTQYF.

This clone was detected only a few times. The chain is built from TRBV7-2 and TRBJ1-1; a weak D match, TRBD1 (5 bases). From germline, CDR1 is SGHTA and CDR2 FQGNSA. Trimming stripped 5 bases from V and 5 bases from J, with 12 bases between. This CDR3 is built from 13 residues. The CDR3 protein is CASSAQQVTEAFF. The CDR3 nucleotides are TGTGCCAGCAGCGCGCAACAGGTGACTGAAGCTTTCTTT.

This clone was recorded a few times. V usage is TRBV11-3 and J usage is TRBJ2-5, with TRBD2 identical over 11 bases. The CDR3 is 15 amino acids. V shed 3 bases and J 3 bases; nucleotides not matched to a gene: 3. The germline V gene has CDR1 SGHNT and CDR2 YENEEA. The CDR3 loop reads CASSFSTSGKETQYF. The CDR3 DNA sequence: TGTGCCAGCAGCTTCTCGACTAGCGGGAAAGAGACCCAGTACTTC. The full variable domain, its missing parts supplied by reference TRBV11-3 and TRBJ2-5, is EAGVVQSPRYKIIEKKQPVAFWCNPISGHNTLYWYLQNLGQGPELLIRYENEEAVDDSQLPKDRFSAERLKGVDSTLKIQPAELGDSAVYLCASSFSTSGKETQYFGPGTRLLVL.

The chain combines TRBV4-1 with TRBJ2-4; unclear D gene. Germline CDR1 and CDR2: MGHRA and YSYEKL. There are 12 residues in the CDR3. The V end was cut by 1 base, the J end by 8 bases, with 6 bases between. This CDR3 reads CASSQGTDIQYF. The CDR3 DNA reads as TGCGCCAGCAGCCAAGGAACAGACATTCAGTACTTC.

J is TRBJ2-5 and V is TRBV5-1; TRBD1 aligns across 9 bases. J gave up 4 bases and V 3 bases, and 7 bases lay outside the gene matches. The germline CDR1 and CDR2 sequences are SGHRS and YFSETQ. The CDR3 extends over 15 amino acids. CDR3 sequence reads: CASSSFRQGGETQYF. The DNA of the CDR3 is TGCGCCAGCAGCTCATTCCGACAGGGGGGAGAGACCCAGTACTTC.

This clone was picked up a small number of times. This chain uses TRBV6-5 with TRBJ2-3; possibly TRBD1 for D (6 bases). With 0 bases removed from V and 4 bases from J, the gap between germline ends came to 14 bases. CDR1 is MNHEY, CDR2 SVGAGI, per germline. The CDR3 loop spans 16 amino acids. The CDR3 sequence is CASSYSIGAGADTQYF. CDR3 sequence (DNA): TGTGCCAGCAGTTACTCGATTGGGGCAGGGGCAGATACGCAGTATTTT.

This clone showed up just a few times. This chain uses TRBV5-6 with TRBJ2-6; the D gene is possibly TRBD1 (5 bases). CDR1 and CDR2 (germline): SGHDT, YYEEEE. The CDR3 loop spans 16 amino acids. Trimming pared 4 bases from V and 0 bases from J, leaving 11 bases between. CDR3 residues: CASSLRQHSGANVLTF. The CDR3 bases are TGTGCCAGCAGCCTGAGACAGCACTCTGGGGCCAACGTCCTGACTTTC. The full variable domain, completed using reference TRBV5-6 and TRBJ2-6, is DAGVTQSPTHLIKTRGQQVTLRCSPKSGHDTVSWYQQALGQGPQFIFQYYEEEERQRGNFPDRFSGHQFPNYSSELNVNALLLGDSALYLCASSLRQHSGANVLTFGAGSRLTVL.

The J gene is TRBJ2-7, the V gene TRBV27; TRBD1 matches at 9 bases. V trimming: 3 bases; J trimming: 1 base; junction bases outside the gene matches: 4. Germline loops: CDR1 MNHEY, CDR2 SMNVEV (reference sequence). CDR3 length: 15 amino acids. This CDR3 reads CASSFAGQGSYEQYF. The DNA for the CDR3 is TGTGCCAGCAGTTTCGCGGGACAGGGATCCTACGAGCAGTACTTC.

The CDR3 loop reads CASSRGGPYEQYV. The CDR3 bases are TGTGCCAGCAGCAGAGGAGGCCCCTACGAGCAGTACGTC. V is TRBV21-1 and J is TRBJ2-7; TRBD2, the D gene given by the table, was not confirmed from the DNA. TRBV21-1 is labeled a pseudogene. This CDR3 has 13 amino acids.

This clone was recorded a few times. This chain joins TRBV5-4 and TRBJ2-1; D is possibly TRBD2 (6 bases). From germline, CDR1 is SGHNT and CDR2 YYREEE (reference sequence). CDR3 size: 14 residues. Trimming removed 0 bases at V and 5 bases at J, with 9 bases between. CDR3 in DNA: TGTGCCAGCAGCTTGGCGGGAGCAAACAATGAGCAGTTCTTC. This gives the protein CASSLAGANNEQFF. Supplemented by reference TRBV5-4 and TRBJ2-1, the full variable domain reads ETGVTQSPTHLIKTRGQQVTLRCSSQSGHNTVSWYQQALGQGPQFIFQYYREEENGRGNFPPRFSGLQFPNYSSELNVNALELDDSALYLCASSLAGANNEQFFGPGTRLTVL.

There are a few counts of this clone. The V and J genes are TRBV11-2 and TRBJ2-5; D gene uncertain. Germline lookup yields CDR1 SGHAT and CDR2 FQNNGV. The V end was cut by 3 bases, the J end by 2 bases, with 7 bases between. This CDR3 is 13 amino acids long. This CDR3 reads CASSFGAQETQYF. In DNA form, the CDR3 reads TGTGCCAGCAGCTTCGGAGCTCAAGAGACCCAGTACTTC.

This clone appeared a few times. The genes are TRBV9 and TRBJ2-7; TRBD1 aligns across 10 bases. The V gene end was trimmed by 3 bases and the J gene end by 7 bases; junction bases not matched to a gene: 13. CDR3 length: 16 residues. Germline CDR1 and CDR2: SGDLS and YYNGEE. CDR3 nucleotide sequence: TGTGCCAGCAGCGCAGATTCCGGGACAGGGGTGCGGGAGCAGTACTTC. Residues: CASSADSGTGVREQYF.

This clone has just a few counts. The rearrangement links TRBV27 to TRBJ1-2; maybe TRBD1 (5 bases). CDR1 and CDR2 (germline): MNHEY, SMNVEV (reference sequence). V was shortened by 3 bases and J by 9 bases, with 14 bases between the two germline ends. This CDR3 is 13 amino acids long. This CDR3 is CASSFRGALSYTF. In DNA, the CDR3 is TGTGCCAGCAGTTTCCGGGGCGCCTTGAGCTACACCTTC.

The genes are TRBV7-2 and TRBJ1-2; D possibly corresponds to TRBD1 (5 bases). Germline CDR1 and CDR2: SGHTA and FQGNSA. The V end was cut by 5 bases, the J end by 4 bases, with 17 bases between. This CDR3 has 15 amino acids. Here the CDR3 DNA reads TGTGCCAGCAGCCCGTCGTTCAGGGTCGGCTATGGCTACACCTTC. It codes for CASSPSFRVGYGYTF. The full variable domain, with the rest looked up from reference TRBV7-2 and TRBJ1-2, is GAGVSQSPSNKVTEKGKDVELRCDPISGHTALYWYRQSLGQGLEFLIYFQGNSAPDKSGLPSDRFSAERTGGSVSTLTIQRTQQEDSAVYLCASSPSFRVGYGYTFGSGTRLTVV.

In this sample, this clone turned up a few times. This chain joins TRBV7-2 and TRBJ1-4, with D possibly TRBD1 on 5 matching bases. This CDR3 is built from 17 residues. The V gene's germline CDR1 is SGHTA and CDR2 FQGNSA. The V end lost 1 base, the J end lost 0 bases, and 12 bases lay between the germline ends. For the CDR3, the DNA is TGTGCCAGCAGCTTAGGTTGGGGGAGGACAACTAATGAAAAACTGTTTTTT. Translated, it gives CASSLGWGRTTNEKLFF. The full variable domain, in which reference TRBV7-2 and TRBJ1-4 provide the parts outside the CDR3, is GAGVSQSPSNKVTEKGKDVELRCDPISGHTALYWYRQSLGQGLEFLIYFQGNSAPDKSGLPSDRFSAERTGGSVSTLTIQRTQQEDSAVYLCASSLGWGRTTNEKLFFGSGTQLSVL.

This clone was observed a handful of times. The chain couples TRBV11-2 to TRBJ2-1; no firm D call. Germline values: CDR1 SGHAT, CDR2 FQNNGV. CDR3 length: 15 amino acids. V was cut by 1 base and J by 2 bases, with 9 bases left in between. The CDR3 DNA follows: TGTGCCAGCAGCTTAGGTCACGATACCTACAATGAGCAGTTCTTC. It specifies CASSLGHDTYNEQFF. Supplemented by reference TRBV11-2 and TRBJ2-1, the full variable domain reads EAGVAQSPRYKIIEKRQSVAFWCNPISGHATLYWYQQILGQGPKLLIQFQNNGVVDDSQLPKDRFSAERLKGVDSTLKIQPAKLEDSAVYLCASSLGHDTYNEQFFGPGTRLTVL.

The rearrangement uses TRBV18 and TRBJ2-4; D is undetermined. The CDR3 extends over 16 amino acids. The V gene's germline CDR1 is KGHSH and CDR2 LQKENI. Trimming stripped 3 bases from V and 0 bases from J, with 12 bases between. The CDR3: CASSPPLTVAKNIQYF. In DNA form, the CDR3 reads TGTGCCAGCTCACCCCCCTTGACGGTAGCCAAAAACATTCAGTACTTC.

V gene TRBV5-1 combines with J gene TRBJ2-1; 8 bases map to TRBD2. J lost 8 bases, V lost 3 bases, and 7 bases had no gene match. Germline lookup yields CDR1 SGHRS and CDR2 YFSETQ. The CDR3 covers 14 residues. DNA of the CDR3: TGCGCCAGCAGCTACGGGACTAGGGGCGATGAGCAGTTCTTC. Its protein product is CASSYGTRGDEQFF.

Note on this clone: This could be a read error, since a much larger clone is one nucleotide away. Other DNA sequences in the sample encode the same CDR3. The rearrangement links TRBV7-2 to TRBJ2-5, with a possible D match to TRBD1 (6 bases). From germline, CDR1 is SGHTA and CDR2 FQGNSA. V was trimmed by 2 bases and J by 4 bases, leaving 8 bases between them. The length of the CDR3 is 13 residues. CDR3 protein: CASSLSGAETQYF. CDR3 nucleotides: TGTGCCAGCAGCTTATCAGGGGCAGAGACCCAGTACTTC.